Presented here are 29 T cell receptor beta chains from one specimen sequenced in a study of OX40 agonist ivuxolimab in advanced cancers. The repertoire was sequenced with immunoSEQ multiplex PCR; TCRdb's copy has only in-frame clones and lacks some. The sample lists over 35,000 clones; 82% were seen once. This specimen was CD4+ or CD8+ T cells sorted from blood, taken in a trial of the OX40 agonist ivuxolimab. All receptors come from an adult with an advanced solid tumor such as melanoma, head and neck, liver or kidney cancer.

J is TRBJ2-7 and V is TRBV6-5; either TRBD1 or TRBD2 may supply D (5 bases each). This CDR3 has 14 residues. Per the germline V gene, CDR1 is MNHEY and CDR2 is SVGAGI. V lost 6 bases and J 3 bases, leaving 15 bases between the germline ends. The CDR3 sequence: CASSRTGTNYEQYF. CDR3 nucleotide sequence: TGTGCCAGCAGCCGAACGGGGACGAACTACGAGCAGTACTTC.

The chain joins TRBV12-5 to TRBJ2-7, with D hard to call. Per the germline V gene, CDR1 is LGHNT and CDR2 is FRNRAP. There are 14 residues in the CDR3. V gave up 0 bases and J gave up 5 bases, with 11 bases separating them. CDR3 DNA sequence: TGTGCTAGTGGTTTGGTAGGTCTACCCCACGAGCAGTACTTC. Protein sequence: CASGLVGLPHEQYF.

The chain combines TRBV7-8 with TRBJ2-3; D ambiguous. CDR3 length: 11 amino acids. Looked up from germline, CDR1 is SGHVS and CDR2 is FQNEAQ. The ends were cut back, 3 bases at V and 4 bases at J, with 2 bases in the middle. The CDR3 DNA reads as TGTGCCAGCAGCTTTGCAGATACGCAGTATTTT. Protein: CASSFADTQYF.

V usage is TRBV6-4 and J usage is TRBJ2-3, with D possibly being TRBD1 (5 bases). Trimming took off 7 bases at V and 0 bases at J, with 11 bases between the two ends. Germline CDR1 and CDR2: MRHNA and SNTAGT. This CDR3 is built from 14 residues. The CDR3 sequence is CASKVQASTDTQYF. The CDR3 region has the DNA TGTGCCAGCAAGGTACAGGCGAGCACAGATACGCAGTATTTT.

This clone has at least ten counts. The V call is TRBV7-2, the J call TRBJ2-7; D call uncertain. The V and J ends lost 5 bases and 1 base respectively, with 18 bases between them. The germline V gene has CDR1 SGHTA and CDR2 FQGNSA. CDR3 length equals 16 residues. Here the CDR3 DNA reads TGTGCCAGCAGCCCTGATGCCGGAGCAAGGTCCTACGAGCAGTACTTC. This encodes CASSPDAGARSYEQYF. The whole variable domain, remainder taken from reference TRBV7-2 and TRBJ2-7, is GAGVSQSPSNKVTEKGKDVELRCDPISGHTALYWYRQSLGQGLEFLIYFQGNSAPDKSGLPSDRFSAERTGGSVSTLTIQRTQQEDSAVYLCASSPDAGARSYEQYFGPGTRLTVT.

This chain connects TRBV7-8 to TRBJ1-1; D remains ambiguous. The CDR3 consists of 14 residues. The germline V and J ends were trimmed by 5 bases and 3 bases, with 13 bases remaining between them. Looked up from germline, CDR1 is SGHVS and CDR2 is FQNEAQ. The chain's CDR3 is CASSHSDGDTEAFF. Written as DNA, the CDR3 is TGTGCCAGCAGCCATTCGGACGGGGACACTGAAGCTTTCTTT.

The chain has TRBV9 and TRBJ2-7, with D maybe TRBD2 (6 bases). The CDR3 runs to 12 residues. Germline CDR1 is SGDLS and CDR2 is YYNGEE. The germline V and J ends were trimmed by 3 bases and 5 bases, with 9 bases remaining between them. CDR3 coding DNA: TGTGCCAGCAGCGGAGCTAGCGACGAGCAGTACTTC. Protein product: CASSGASDEQYF.

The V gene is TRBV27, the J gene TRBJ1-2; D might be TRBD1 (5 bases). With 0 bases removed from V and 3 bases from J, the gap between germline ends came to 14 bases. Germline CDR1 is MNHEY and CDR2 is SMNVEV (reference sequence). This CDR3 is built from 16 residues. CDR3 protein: CASSLSRGRADYGYTF. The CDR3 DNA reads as TGTGCCAGCAGTTTATCACGAGGCAGGGCAGACTATGGCTACACCTTC.

CDR3 DNA sequence: TGTGCCAGCAGGGCCCTTCGGGGGGCAAGAACTGAAGCTTTCTTT. Protein product: CASRALRGARTEAFF. The genes are TRBV6-1 and TRBJ1-1; tentatively, D is TRBD1 (6 bases). The CDR3 loop spans 15 amino acids. Germline CDR1 is MNHNS and CDR2 is SASEGT. V shed 6 bases and J shed 5 bases, with 19 bases lying between them.

CDR3 residues: CASSPPTSGSRTDTQYF. DNA of the CDR3: TGTGCCAGCAGCCCACCGACTAGCGGGAGTAGAACAGATACGCAGTATTTT. This chain uses TRBV7-3 with TRBJ2-3, with TRBD2 matching 12 bases. Germline V gene data show CDR1 as SGHTA and CDR2 as FQGTGA. This CDR3 contains 17 residues. After removal of 5 bases from V and 3 bases from J, the junction contained 9 bases not matched to a gene.

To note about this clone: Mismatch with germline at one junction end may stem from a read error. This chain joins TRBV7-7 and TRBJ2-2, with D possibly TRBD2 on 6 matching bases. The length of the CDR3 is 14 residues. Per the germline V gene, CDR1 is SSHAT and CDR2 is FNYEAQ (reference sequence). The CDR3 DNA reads TGTGCTAGCAGCCTGGGAGGGAACACCGGGGAGCTGTTTTTT. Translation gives CASSLGGNTGELFF.

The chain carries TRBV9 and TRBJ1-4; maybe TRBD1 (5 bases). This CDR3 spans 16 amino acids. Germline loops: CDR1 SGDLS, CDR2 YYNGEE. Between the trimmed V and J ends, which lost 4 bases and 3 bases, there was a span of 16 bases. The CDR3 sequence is CASSPTGGGSNEKLFF. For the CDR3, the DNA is TGTGCCAGCAGCCCCACCGGGGGAGGATCTAATGAAAAACTGTTTTTT. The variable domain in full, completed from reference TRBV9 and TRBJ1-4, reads DSGVTQTPKHLITATGQRVTLRCSPRSGDLSVYWYQQSLDQGLQFLIQYYNGEERAKGNILERFSAQQFPDLHSELNLSSLELGDSALYFCASSPTGGGSNEKLFFGSGTQLSVL.

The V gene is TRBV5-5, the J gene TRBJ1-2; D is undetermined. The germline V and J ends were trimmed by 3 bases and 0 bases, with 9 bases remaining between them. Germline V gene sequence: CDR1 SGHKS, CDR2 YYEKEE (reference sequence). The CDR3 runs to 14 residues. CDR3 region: CASSYPGTNYGYTF. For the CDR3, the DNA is TGTGCCAGCAGCTATCCGGGAACTAACTATGGCTACACCTTC.

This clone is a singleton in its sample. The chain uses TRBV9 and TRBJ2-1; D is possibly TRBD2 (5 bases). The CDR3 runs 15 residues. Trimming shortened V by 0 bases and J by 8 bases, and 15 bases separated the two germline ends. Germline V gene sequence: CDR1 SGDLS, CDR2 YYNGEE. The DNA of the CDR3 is TGTGCCAGCAGCGTAGGGACGCCGGGGTTCGATGAGCAGTTCTTC. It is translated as CASSVGTPGFDEQFF.

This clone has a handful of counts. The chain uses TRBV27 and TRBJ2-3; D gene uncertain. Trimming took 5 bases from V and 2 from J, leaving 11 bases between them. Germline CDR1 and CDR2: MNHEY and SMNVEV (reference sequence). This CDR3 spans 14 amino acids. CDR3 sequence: CASSPRIFTDTQYF. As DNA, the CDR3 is TGTGCCAGCAGTCCACGAATCTTCACAGATACGCAGTATTTT.

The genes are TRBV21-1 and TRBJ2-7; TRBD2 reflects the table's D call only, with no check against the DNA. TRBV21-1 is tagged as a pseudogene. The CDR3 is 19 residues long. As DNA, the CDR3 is TGTGCCAGCAGCAAAGCGGGAGAGACTAGCGGGAATTATCGGGACGAGCAGTACTTC. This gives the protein CASSKAGETSGNYRDEQYF.

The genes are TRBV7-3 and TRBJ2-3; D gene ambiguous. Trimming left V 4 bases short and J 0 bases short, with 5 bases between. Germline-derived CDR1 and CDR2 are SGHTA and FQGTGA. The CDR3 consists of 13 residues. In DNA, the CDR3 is TGTGCCAGCAGCTCGGACAGCACAGATACGCAGTATTTT. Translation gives CASSSDSTDTQYF.

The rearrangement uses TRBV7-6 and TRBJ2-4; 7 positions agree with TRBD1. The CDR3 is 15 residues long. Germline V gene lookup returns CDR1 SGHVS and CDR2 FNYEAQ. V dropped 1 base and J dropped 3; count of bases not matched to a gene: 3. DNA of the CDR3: TGTGCCAGCAGCTTAGTGCCAGGGGGCAAAAACATTCAGTACTTC. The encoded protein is CASSLVPGGKNIQYF.

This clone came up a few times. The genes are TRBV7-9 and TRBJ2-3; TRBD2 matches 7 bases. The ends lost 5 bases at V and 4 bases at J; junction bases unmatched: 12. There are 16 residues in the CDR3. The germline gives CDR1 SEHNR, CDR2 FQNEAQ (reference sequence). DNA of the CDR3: TGTGCCAGCAGCCCGCGGGCTAGCGGAGTCTCAGATACGCAGTATTTT. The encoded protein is CASSPRASGVSDTQYF.

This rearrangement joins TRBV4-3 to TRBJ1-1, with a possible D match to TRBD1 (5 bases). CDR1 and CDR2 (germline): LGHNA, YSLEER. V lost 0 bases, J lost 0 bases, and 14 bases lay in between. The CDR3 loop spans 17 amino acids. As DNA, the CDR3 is TGCGCCAGCAGCCAAGAAGGGTCAGGGTTACTGAACACTGAAGCTTTCTTT. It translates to CASSQEGSGLLNTEAFF.

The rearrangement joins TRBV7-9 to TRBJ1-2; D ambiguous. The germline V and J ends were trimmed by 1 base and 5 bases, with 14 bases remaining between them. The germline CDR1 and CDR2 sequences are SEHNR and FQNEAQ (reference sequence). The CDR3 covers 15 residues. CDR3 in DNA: TGTGCCAGCAGCTTAGGTGGCGGCAGGCCGTATGGCTACACCTTC. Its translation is CASSLGGGRPYGYTF.

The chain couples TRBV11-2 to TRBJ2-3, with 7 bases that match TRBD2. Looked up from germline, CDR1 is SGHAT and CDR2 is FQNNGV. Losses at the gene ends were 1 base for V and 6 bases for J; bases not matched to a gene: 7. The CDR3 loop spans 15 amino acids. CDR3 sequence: CASSLGEGERDTQYF. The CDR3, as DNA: TGTGCCAGCAGCTTAGGGGAGGGCGAGAGGGATACGCAGTATTTT.

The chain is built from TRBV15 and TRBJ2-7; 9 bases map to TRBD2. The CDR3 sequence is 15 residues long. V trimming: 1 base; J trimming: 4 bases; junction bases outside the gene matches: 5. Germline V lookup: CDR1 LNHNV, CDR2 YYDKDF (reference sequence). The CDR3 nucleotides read TGTGCCACCAGCAGAGTTGCGGGAGGGCCTTACGAGCAGTACTTC. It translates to CATSRVAGGPYEQYF.

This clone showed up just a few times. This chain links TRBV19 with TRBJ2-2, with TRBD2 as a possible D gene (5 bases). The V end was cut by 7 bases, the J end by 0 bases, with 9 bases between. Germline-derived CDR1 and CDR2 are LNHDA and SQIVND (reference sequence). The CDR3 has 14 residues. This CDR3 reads CASTGFPNTGELFF. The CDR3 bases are TGTGCCAGTACGGGGTTTCCGAACACCGGGGAGCTGTTTTTT.

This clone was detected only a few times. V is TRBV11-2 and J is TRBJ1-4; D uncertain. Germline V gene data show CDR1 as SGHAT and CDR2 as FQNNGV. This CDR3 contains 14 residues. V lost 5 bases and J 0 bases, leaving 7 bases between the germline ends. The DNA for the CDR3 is TGTGCCAGCAGCCGCGGGGCAACTAATGAAAAACTGTTTTTT. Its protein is CASSRGATNEKLFF.

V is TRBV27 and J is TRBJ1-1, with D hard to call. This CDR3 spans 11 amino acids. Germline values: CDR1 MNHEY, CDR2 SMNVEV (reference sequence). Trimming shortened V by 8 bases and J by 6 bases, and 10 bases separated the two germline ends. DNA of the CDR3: TGTGCCAGCCTATCCAACGCTGAAGCTTTCTTT. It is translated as CASLSNAEAFF.

The CDR3 bases are TGCGCCAGCAGCCGGGAGGGTAAGGGTGAAGCTTTCTTT. Its protein is CASSREGKGEAFF. V and J are TRBV5-1 and TRBJ1-1; D gene unclear. The length of the CDR3 is 13 residues. From germline, CDR1 is SGHRS and CDR2 YFSETQ. V was pared by 4 bases and J by 7 bases, with 14 bases between.

The CDR3 is CASSYEESRDEQFF. The CDR3 coding sequence is TGTGCCAGCAGTTACGAGGAGTCACGCGATGAGCAGTTCTTC. The chain is built from TRBV6-6 and TRBJ2-1; D gene uncertain. Germline V CDR1 and CDR2: MNHNY, SVGAGI (reference sequence). This CDR3 comprises 14 residues. V was pared by 2 bases and J by 8 bases, with 13 bases between.

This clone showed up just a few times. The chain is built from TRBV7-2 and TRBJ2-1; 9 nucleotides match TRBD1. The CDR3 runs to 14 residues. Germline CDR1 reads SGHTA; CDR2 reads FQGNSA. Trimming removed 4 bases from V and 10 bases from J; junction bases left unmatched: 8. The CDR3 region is CASSYSGTGREQFF. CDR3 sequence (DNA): TGTGCCAGCAGCTATTCCGGGACAGGGAGGGAGCAGTTCTTC.